Listed below are T cell receptor beta chains from one sample, sequenced in a study of T-cell reconstitution after alpha-beta-depleted transplantation in children. TCRdb reanalysed the PCR reads using MiXCR and keeps one entry per CDR3 protein. Altogether around 200,000 distinct CDR3 sequences are present, about a tenth being singletons, with the ten largest covering 25% to 30%. Sequencing used PBMCs, obtained before TCRalphabeta/CD19-depleted stem cell transplant. These receptors originate from a child younger than two with acute myeloid leukemia, due to receive a stem cell transplant. CDR3s include the opening cysteine and the closing phenylalanine or tryptophan. A D gene is named only where the DNA matches it firmly. Some rows mark clone size as missing; the rest say once, few, many or name a class of expanded clone.

v_call	clone_size	j_call	d_call	cdr3_nt	cdr3_aa
TRBV5-1	NA	TRBJ1-5	NA	TGCGCCAGCAGCTTGTCACCTGGACACCCCCAGCATTTT	CASSLSPGHPQHF
TRBV12-3/TRBV12-4	NA	TRBJ2-5	TRBD2	TGTGCCAGCAGCAGGTCTAGCGGGAGGTACCAAGAGACCCAGTACTTC	CASSRSSGRYQETQYF
TRBV21-1	many	TRBJ1-4	NA	TGTGCCAGCGGAGAAGACGGGACCGCCGATGAAAAACTGTTTTTT	CASGEDGTADEKLFF
TRBV12-3/TRBV12-4	few	TRBJ1-5	NA	TGTGCCAGCAGCCCCGGAGGGGTCGACAATCAGCCCCAGCATTTT	CASSPGGVDNQPQHF
TRBV27	many	TRBJ2-3	NA	TGTGCCACCCTTCGTACGGGGGCCCTTAGCTGGTATTTT	CATLRTGALSWYF
TRBV28	NA	TRBJ2-5	NA	TGTGCCAGCGGACAGACAGAAGAGACCCAGTACTTC	CASGQTEETQYF
TRBV20-1	many	TRBJ2-7	TRBD2	TGCAGTGCTAAGACTAGCGGGAGGAGAGGCGAGCAGTACTTC	CSAKTSGRRGEQYF
TRBV5-1	many	TRBJ2-7	TRBD2	TGCGCCAGCAGCTTTAGCGGGCCCTACGAGCAGTACTTC	CASSFSGPYEQYF
TRBV29-1	many	TRBJ1-4	NA	TGCAGCGCTTCCGGGACGGGTAATGAAAAACTGTTTTTT	CSASGTGNEKLFF
TRBV12-3/TRBV12-4	many	TRBJ2-3	NA	TGTGCCAGCACCCCTAGCGACACAGATACGCAGTATTTT	CASTPSDTDTQYF
TRBV3-1	many	TRBJ2-1	TRBD2	TGTGCCAGCAGCGGGGCTAGCGGGCTTTCCTACAATGAGCAGTTCTTC	CASSGASGLSYNEQFF
TRBV7-9	many	TRBJ2-2	TRBD2	TGTGCCAGCAGCTACGGACTAGCGGGAGTCACCGGGGAGCTGTTTTTT	CASSYGLAGVTGELFF
TRBV6-1	NA	TRBJ2-7	NA	TGTGCCAGCAGTCCGCGCCAGGGGCCCATTTCCTACGAGCAGTACTTC	CASSPRQGPISYEQYF
TRBV6-5	many	TRBJ1-2	TRBD1	TGTGCCAGCGGACAGGCTACTAACTATGGCTACACCTTC	CASGQATNYGYTF
TRBV6-5	NA	TRBJ1-4	TRBD1	TGTGCCAGCAATTCCACAGGGGTGAATGAAAAACTGTTTTTT	CASNSTGVNEKLFF
TRBV24-1	many	TRBJ2-1	NA	TGTGCCACCAGTGATGATGGCAGGGTATACAATGAGCAGTTCTTC	CATSDDGRVYNEQFF
TRBV11-2	many	TRBJ2-1	TRBD2	TGTGCCAGCAGGGGGGGACTAGCGGGAACCTTCTCTCATTTCAATGAGCAGTTCTTC	CASRGGLAGTFSHFNEQFF
TRBV28	many	TRBJ1-1	NA	TGTGCCAGCTGTCGGGAGGCGCGGACGCAATTT	CASCREARTQF
TRBV20-1	many	TRBJ2-7	TRBD1	TGCAGTGCTAGACAGGGACAGGGGATCTACGAGCAGTACTTC	CSARQGQGIYEQYF
TRBV5-5	many	TRBJ1-4	TRBD1	TGTGCCAGCAGCTTGGTAGGGGGCGGGGGACGTGAAAAACTGTTTTTT	CASSLVGGGGREKLFF
TRBV5-5	many	TRBJ2-7	TRBD1	TGTGCCAGCAGCTTTGGACAGGGAATGTACGAGCAGTACTTC	CASSFGQGMYEQYF
TRBV6-5	many	TRBJ1-2	NA	TGTGCCAGCAGTAACTGGGGGGCGACTGGTGGCTACACCTTC	CASSNWGATGGYTF
TRBV5-5	many	TRBJ2-7	TRBD1	TGTGCCAGCAGCTTTCGGGGACAGGGCACCTACGAGCAGTACTTC	CASSFRGQGTYEQYF
TRBV20-1	many	TRBJ2-5	NA	TGCAGTGCTAGAGCGGATGTGGGGACCCAGTACTTC	CSARADVGTQYF
TRBV4-1	NA	TRBJ2-1	NA	TGCGCCAGCAGCCAATCCGGGGGCGGGAGTCGCTCCTACAATGAGCAGTTCTTC	CASSQSGGGSRSYNEQFF
TRBV10-3	many	TRBJ2-2	NA	TGTGCCATCAGTGAGACAAAAAACACCGGGGAGCTGTTTTTT	CAISETKNTGELFF
TRBV2	many	TRBJ2-2	TRBD2	TGTGCCAGCAGCGGACTAGCGGGAGGGATCGGGGAGCTGTTTTTT	CASSGLAGGIGELFF
TRBV7-8	many	TRBJ2-2	NA	TGTGCCAGCCGCTCGCGAAGACGGCGGAACACCGGGGAGCTGTTTTTT	CASRSRRRRNTGELFF
TRBV20-1	many	TRBJ1-1	TRBD1	TGCAGTGCTGCCCGGGACAGGAGGACTGAAGCTTTCTTT	CSAARDRRTEAFF
TRBV20-1	many	TRBJ1-1	NA	TGCAGTGCTAGAGATTCATCGGGGCCTGAAGCTTTCTTT	CSARDSSGPEAFF
TRBV7-9	many	TRBJ2-3	TRBD2	TGTGCCGTGCCCTTTGGGCCTAGCGGGATGTCAACAGATACGCAGTATTTT	CAVPFGPSGMSTDTQYF
TRBV7-2	many	TRBJ2-3	NA	TGTGCCAGCAGCTGGACCTGGGACGAAGGTACGCAGTATTTT	CASSWTWDEGTQYF
TRBV7-9	many	TRBJ2-7	NA	TGTGCCAGCAGCTTAGCGCGTAGCGGAGACTCCTACGAGCAGTACTTC	CASSLARSGDSYEQYF
TRBV6-1	many	TRBJ2-1	NA	TGTGCCAGCAGAGACGCTATATACAATGAGCAGTTCTTC	CASRDAIYNEQFF
TRBV20-1	few	TRBJ2-7	NA	TGCAGTGCTAGAGGGAAGGGGCTGGACGAGCAGTACTTC	CSARGKGLDEQYF
TRBV11-3	few	TRBJ2-2	NA	TGTGCCAGCAGCTTAGTCTCTACGAACACCGGGGAGCTGTTTTTT	CASSLVSTNTGELFF